This TCR beta chain was sequenced in a study of blood T cell repertoires in COVID-19. Assay used: immunoSEQ multiplex PCR; TCRdb lists only in-frame clones, some missing. This sample has 300,000 or so clones, with around 92% found just once. The V segment lost 4 bases and the J segment 0 bases; nucleotides outside the gene matches: 11. Germline CDR1 ENHRY, CDR2 SYGVKD. The CDR3 covers 17 residues. This chain uses TRBV10-3 with TRBJ2-7, with 8 bases fitting TRBD1. The sequence came from a man aged 18 to 30 who had recovered from COVID-19. The sequencing input was peripheral blood. The CDR3 loop reads CAISAAETGAHSYEQYF. CDR3 DNA sequence: TGTGCCATCAGTGCCGCGGAGACAGGGGCCCACTCCTACGAGCAGTACTTC.